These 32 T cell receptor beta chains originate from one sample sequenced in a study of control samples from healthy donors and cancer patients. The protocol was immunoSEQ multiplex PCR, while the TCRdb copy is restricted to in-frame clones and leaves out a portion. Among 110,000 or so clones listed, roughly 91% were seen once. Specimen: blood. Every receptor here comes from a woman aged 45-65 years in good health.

CDR3 region: CASSLVVSPGHEQYF. The CDR3 nucleotides are TGTGCCAGCAGCTTGGTGGTCTCCCCCGGGCACGAGCAGTACTTC. The V call is TRBV5-5, the J call TRBJ2-7; D ambiguous. The V and J ends lost 0 bases and 5 bases respectively, with 15 bases between them. Germline assignment: CDR1 SGHKS and CDR2 YYEKEE (reference sequence). The CDR3 covers 15 residues.

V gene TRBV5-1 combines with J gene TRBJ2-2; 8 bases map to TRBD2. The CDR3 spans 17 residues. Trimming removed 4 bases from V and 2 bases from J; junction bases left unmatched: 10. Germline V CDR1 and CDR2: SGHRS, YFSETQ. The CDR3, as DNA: TGCGCCAGCAGCCGGGGGGGCCTAGCGGGCAACACCGGGGAGCTGTTTTTT. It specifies CASSRGGLAGNTGELFF.

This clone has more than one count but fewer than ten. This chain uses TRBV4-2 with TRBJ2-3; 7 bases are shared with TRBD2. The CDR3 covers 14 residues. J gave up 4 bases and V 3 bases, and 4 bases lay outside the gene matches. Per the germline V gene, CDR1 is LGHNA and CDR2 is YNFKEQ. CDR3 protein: CASSQMTSSDTQYF. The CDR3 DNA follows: TGTGCCAGCAGCCAGATGACTAGCTCAGATACGCAGTATTTT.

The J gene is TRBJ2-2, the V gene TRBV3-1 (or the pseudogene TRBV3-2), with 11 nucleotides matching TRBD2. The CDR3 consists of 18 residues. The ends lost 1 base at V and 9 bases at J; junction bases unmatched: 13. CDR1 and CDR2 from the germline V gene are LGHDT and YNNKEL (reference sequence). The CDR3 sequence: CASSQAQVLAGGRRELFF. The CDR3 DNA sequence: TGTGCCAGCAGCCAAGCCCAGGTCCTAGCGGGGGGCCGGAGGGAGCTGTTTTTT.

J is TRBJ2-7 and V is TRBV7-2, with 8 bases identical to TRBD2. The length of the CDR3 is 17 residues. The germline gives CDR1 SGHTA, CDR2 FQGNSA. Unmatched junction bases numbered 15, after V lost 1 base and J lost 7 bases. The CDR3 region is CASSLEGGLAGSQEQYV. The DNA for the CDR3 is TGTGCCAGCAGCTTAGAGGGGGGCCTAGCGGGCTCTCAGGAGCAGTACGTC.

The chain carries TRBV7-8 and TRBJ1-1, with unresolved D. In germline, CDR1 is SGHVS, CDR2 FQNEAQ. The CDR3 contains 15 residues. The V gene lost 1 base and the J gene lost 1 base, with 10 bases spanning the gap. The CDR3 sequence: CASSLEASSNTEAFF. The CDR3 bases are TGTGCCAGCAGCTTAGAGGCGTCCTCGAACACTGAAGCTTTCTTT.

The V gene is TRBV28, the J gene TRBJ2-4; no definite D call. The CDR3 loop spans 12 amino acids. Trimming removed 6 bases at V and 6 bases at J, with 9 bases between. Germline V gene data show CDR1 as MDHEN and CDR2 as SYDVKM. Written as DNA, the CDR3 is TGTGCCAGCAGCTCCGCCGCAAACATTCAGTACTTC. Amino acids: CASSSAANIQYF.

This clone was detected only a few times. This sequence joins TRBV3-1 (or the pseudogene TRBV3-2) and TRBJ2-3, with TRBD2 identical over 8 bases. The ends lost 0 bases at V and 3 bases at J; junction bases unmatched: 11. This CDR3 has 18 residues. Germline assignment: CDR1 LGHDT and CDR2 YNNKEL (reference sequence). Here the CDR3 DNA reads TGTGCCAGCAGCCAAGATTGGGGCGCCGGGAGGGGGACAGATACGCAGTATTTT. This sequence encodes CASSQDWGAGRGTDTQYF.

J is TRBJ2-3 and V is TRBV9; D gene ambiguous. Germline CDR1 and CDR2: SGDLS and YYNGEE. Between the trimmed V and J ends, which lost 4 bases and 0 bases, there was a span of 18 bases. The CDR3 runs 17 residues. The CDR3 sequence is CASSLELQITSTDTQYF. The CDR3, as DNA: TGTGCCAGCAGCCTGGAGTTGCAGATTACTAGCACAGATACGCAGTATTTT.

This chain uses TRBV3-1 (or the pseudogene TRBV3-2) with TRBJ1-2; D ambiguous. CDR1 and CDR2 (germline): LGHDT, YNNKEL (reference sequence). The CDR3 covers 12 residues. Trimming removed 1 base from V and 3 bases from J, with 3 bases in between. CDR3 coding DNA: TGTGCCAGCAGCCAAGTCCACTATGGCTACACCTTC. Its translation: CASSQVHYGYTF.

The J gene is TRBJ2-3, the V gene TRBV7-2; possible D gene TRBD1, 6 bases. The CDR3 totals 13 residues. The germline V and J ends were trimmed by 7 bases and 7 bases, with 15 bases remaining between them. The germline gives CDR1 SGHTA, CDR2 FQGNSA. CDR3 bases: TGTGCCAGCACCTGGACAGACTCCTATACGCAGTATTTT. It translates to CASTWTDSYTQYF.

The DNA for the CDR3 is TGTGCCAGCAGCTCCAGGGGGCTAGGGGCCAACGTCCTGACTTTC. The encoded protein is CASSSRGLGANVLTF. This chain links TRBV27 with TRBJ2-6, with 8 bases aligning to TRBD1. The V gene end was trimmed by 6 bases and the J gene end by 4 bases; junction bases not matched to a gene: 5. CDR1 MNHEY and CDR2 SMNVEV come from the germline V gene (reference sequence). The CDR3 totals 15 residues. The full variable domain, completed using reference TRBV27 and TRBJ2-6, is EAQVTQNPRYLITVTGKKLTVTCSQNMNHEYMSWYRQDPGLGLRQIYYSMNVEVTDKGDVPEGYKVSRKEKRNFPLILESPSPNQTSLYFCASSSRGLGANVLTFGAGSRLTVL.

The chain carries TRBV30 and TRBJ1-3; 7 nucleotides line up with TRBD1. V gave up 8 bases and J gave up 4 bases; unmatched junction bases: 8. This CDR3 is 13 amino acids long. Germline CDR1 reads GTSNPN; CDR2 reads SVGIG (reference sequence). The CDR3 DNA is TGTGCCACGAGAAGGGGGCTCGGAAACACCATATATTTT. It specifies CATRRGLGNTIYF.

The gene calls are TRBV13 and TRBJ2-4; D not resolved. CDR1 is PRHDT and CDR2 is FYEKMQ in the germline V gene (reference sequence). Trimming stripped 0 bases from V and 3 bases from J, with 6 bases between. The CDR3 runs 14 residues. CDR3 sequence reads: CASSLGSGKNIQYF. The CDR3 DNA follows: TGTGCCAGCAGCTTAGGATCGGGCAAAAACATTCAGTACTTC.

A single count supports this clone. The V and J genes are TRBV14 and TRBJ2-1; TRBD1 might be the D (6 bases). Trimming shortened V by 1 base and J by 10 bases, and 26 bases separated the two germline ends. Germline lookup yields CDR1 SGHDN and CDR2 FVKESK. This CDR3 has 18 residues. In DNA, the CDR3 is TGTGCCAGCAGCCAAGGCTGGGGGCTAGCATTAGGTGGGGTCGAGCAGTTCTTC. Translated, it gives CASSQGWGLALGGVEQFF. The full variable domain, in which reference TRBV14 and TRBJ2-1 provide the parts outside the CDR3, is EAGVTQFPSHSVIEKGQTVTLRCDPISGHDNLYWYRRVMGKEIKFLLHFVKESKQDESGMPNNRFLAERTGGTYSTLKVQPAELEDSGVYFCASSQGWGLALGGVEQFFGPGTRLTVL.

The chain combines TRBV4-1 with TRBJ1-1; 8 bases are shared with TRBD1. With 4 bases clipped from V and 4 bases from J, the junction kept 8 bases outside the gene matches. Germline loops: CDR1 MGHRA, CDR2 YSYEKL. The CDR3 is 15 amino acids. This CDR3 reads CASSRPGQETTEAFF. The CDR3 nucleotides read TGCGCCAGCAGCCGACCGGGACAGGAGACCACTGAAGCTTTCTTT.

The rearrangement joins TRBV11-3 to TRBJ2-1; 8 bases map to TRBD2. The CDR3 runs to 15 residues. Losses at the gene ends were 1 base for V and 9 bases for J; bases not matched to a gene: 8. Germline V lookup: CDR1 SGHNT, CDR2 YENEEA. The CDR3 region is CASSLAGGRSSEQFF. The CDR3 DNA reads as TGTGCCAGCAGCTTAGCGGGGGGGCGGAGTAGTGAGCAGTTCTTC.

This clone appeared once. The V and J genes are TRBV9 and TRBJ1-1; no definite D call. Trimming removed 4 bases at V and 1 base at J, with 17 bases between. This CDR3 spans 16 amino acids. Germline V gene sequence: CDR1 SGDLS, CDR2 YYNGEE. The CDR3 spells CASSPLGGRGNTEAFF. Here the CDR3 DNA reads TGTGCCAGCAGCCCCCTGGGAGGCAGAGGGAACACTGAAGCTTTCTTT.

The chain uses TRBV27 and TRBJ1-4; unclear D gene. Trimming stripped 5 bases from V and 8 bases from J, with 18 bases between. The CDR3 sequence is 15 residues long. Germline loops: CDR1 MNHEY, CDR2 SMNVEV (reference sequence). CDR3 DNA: TGTGCCAGCAGTCTCCATCACCCGACCGGGGAAAAACTGTTTTTT. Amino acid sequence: CASSLHHPTGEKLFF.

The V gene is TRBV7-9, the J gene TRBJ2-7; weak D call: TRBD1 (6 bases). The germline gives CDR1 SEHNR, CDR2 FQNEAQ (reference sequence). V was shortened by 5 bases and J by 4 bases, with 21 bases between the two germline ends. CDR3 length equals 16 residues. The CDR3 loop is CASSPRGPGDTYEQYF. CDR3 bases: TGTGCCAGCAGCCCTCGGGGACCCGGGGACACTTACGAGCAGTACTTC.

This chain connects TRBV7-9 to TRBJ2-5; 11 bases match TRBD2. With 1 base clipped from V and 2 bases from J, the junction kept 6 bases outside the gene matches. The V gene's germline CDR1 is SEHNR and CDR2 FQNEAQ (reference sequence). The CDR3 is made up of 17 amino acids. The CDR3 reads CASSLESTSGSQETQYF. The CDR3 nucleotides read TGTGCCAGCAGCTTAGAAAGCACTAGCGGGAGTCAAGAGACCCAGTACTTC.

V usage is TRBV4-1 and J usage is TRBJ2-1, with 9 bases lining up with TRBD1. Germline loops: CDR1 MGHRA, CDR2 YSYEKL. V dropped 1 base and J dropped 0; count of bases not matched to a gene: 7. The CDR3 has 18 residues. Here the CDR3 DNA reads TGCGCCAGCAGCCAAGTGCCTGGACAGGGGAGCTCCTACAATGAGCAGTTCTTC. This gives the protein CASSQVPGQGSSYNEQFF.

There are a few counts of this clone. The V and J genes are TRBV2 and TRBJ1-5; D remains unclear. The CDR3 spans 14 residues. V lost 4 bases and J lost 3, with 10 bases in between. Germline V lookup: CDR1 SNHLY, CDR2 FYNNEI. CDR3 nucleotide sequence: TGTGCCAGCAGTGTGAGTGGATTCAATCAGCCCCAGCATTTT. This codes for CASSVSGFNQPQHF.

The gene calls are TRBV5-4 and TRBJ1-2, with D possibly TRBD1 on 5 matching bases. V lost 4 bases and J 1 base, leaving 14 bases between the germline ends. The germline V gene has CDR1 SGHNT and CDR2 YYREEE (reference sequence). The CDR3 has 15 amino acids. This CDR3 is CASSSRDGINYGYTF. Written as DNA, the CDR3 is TGTGCCAGCAGCAGCCGGGACGGCATTAACTATGGCTACACCTTC.

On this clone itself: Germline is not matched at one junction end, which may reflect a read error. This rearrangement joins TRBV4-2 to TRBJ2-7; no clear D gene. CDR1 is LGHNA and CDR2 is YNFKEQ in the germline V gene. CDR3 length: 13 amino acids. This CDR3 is CASSQERTYVQYF. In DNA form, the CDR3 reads TGTGCCAGCAGCCAAGAACGGACCTACGTGCAGTACTTC.

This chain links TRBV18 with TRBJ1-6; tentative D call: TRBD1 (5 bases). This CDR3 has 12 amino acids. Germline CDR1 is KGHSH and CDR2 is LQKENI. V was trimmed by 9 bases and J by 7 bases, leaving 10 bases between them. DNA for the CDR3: TGTGCCAGTGGTGAGGGGAATTCACCCCTCCACTTT. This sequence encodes CASGEGNSPLHF.

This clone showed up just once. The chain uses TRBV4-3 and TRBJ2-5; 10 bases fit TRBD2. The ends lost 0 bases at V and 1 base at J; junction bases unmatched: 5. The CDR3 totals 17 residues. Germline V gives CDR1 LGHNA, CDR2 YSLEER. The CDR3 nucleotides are TGCGCCAGCAGCCAAGAAGCGGGACTAGCGCCCCAAGAGACCCAGTACTTC. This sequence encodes CASSQEAGLAPQETQYF.

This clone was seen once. This chain's CDR3 is CASSFGTVGTDTQYF. The CDR3 DNA follows: TGTGCCAGCAGCTTTGGGACAGTCGGCACAGATACGCAGTATTTT. This chain links TRBV11-2 with TRBJ2-3, with 7 bases fitting TRBD1. Looked up from germline, CDR1 is SGHAT and CDR2 is FQNNGV. The trim removed 3 bases at V and 1 base at J, leaving 4 bases unmatched. There are 15 residues in the CDR3.

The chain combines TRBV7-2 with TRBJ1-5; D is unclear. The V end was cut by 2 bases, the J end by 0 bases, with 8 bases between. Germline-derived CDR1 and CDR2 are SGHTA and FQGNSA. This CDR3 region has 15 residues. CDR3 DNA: TGTGCCAGCAGCTTATCCCTGGATAGCAATCAGCCCCAGCATTTT. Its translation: CASSLSLDSNQPQHF.

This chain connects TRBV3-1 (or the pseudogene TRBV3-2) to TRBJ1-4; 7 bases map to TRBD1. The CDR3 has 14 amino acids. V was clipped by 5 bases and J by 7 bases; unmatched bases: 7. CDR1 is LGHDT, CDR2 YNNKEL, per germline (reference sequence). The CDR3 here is CASSYQTGREKLFF. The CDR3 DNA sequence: TGTGCCAGCAGCTACCAGACAGGGCGTGAAAAACTGTTTTTT.

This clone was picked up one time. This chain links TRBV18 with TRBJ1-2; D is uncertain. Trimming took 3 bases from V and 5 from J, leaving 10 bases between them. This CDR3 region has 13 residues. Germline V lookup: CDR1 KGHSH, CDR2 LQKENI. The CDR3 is CASSPQRDYGYTF. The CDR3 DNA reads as TGTGCCAGCTCACCGCAACGGGATTATGGCTACACCTTC.

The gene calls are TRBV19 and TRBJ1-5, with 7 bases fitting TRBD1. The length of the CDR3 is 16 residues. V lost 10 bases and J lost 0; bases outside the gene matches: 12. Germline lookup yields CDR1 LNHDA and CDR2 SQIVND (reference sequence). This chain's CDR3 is CATSGTATLSNQPQHF. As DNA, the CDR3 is TGTGCCACGTCCGGGACAGCCACCCTTAGCAATCAGCCCCAGCATTTT.